A selection of T cell receptor beta chains follows, all from one sample in a study of blood T cell repertoires in COVID-19. Only in-frame clones appear in the TCRdb table, and some are missing; sequencing was by immunoSEQ multiplex PCR. The sample has around 230,000 clones; roughly 88% are singletons. Sequencing was carried out using PBMCs or T cells enriched from blood (not recorded which). The receptors were gathered from a middle-aged woman with acute COVID-19. Each CDR3 is given with its conserved first and last residue. Each record gives: J gene, clone size, D gene, V gene, CDR3 protein. A D gene is named only where the DNA matches it firmly. The size field is filled for only some rows; it gives once, few, many or a size class.

>TRBJ2-5|NA|NA|TRBV23-1
CASSRALQETQYF
>TRBJ1-2|NA|NA|TRBV6-5
CASSYSSGRGNYGYTF
>TRBJ1-2|NA|NA|TRBV5-6
CASSLMRGYTF
>TRBJ1-3|NA|TRBD1|TRBV19
CASSITGDGNTIYF
>TRBJ2-5|NA|NA|TRBV5-1
CASSPMTGGQETQYF
>TRBJ1-1|NA|NA|TRBV7-2
CASSLLWGGVTEAFF
>TRBJ1-4|NA|NA|TRBV5-8
CASSLGRLNEKLFF
>TRBJ2-1|NA|TRBD2|TRBV7-6
CASSLVRGLTSGKYNEQFF
>TRBJ1-4|NA|NA|TRBV6-5
CASSYVVSATNEKLFF
>TRBJ1-2|NA|NA|TRBV3-1/TRBV3-2
CASSQGGADGYTF
>TRBJ1-1|NA|NA|TRBV29-1
CSVDGGAGAFF
>TRBJ2-1|NA|TRBD2|TRBV19
CASSMGASGSPYNEQFF
>TRBJ2-3|NA|TRBD1|TRBV11-3
CASSGRVGTGADTQYF
>TRBJ1-2|once|TRBD1|TRBV7-2
CASTLDRAYNYGYTF
>TRBJ1-4|NA|TRBD1|TRBV3-1/TRBV3-2
CASSHTGTGDEKLFF
>TRBJ1-2|NA|NA|TRBV5-6
CASSLRGTTYGYTF